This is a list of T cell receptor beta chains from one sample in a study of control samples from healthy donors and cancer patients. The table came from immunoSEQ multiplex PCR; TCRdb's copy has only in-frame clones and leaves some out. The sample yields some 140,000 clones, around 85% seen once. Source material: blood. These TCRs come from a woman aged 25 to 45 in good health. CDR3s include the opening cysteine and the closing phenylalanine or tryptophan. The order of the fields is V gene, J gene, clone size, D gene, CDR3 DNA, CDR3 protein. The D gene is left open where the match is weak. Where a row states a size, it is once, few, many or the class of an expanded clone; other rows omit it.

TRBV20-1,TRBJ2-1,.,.,TGCAGTGCCCCGTTAGTTGGGCAGTTCTTC,CSAPLVGQFF
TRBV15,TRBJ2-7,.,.,TGTGCCACCAGCAGAGATCCCCAAGGGATTAGCTCCTACGAGCAGTACTTC,CATSRDPQGISSYEQYF
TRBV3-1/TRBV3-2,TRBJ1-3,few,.,TGTGCCAGCAGCCAAGGGTCTCCAGGGACAGGAAACACCATATATTTT,CASSQGSPGTGNTIYF
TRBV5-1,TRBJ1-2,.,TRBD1,TGCGCCAGCAGCTGGGGGGACAGCCTATCTTATGGCTACACCTTC,CASSWGDSLSYGYTF
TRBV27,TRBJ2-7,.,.,TGTGCCAGCAGTTTATACCCGGGACTCTCGAAGTACGACGAGCAGTACTTC,CASSLYPGLSKYDEQYF
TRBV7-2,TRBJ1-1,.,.,TGTGCCAGCAGCCCCGGTTTAGTTTCTCTTCTCTTT,CASSPGLVSLLF
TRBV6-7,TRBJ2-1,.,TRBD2,TGTGCCAGCAGGCTGAAATATAGCGGGAGATGGGAGAATGAGCAGTTCTTC,CASRLKYSGRWENEQFF
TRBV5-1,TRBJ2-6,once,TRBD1,TGCGCCAGCAGCCCGGGGACAGCCCGCGGGGTCCTGACTTTC,CASSPGTARGVLTF
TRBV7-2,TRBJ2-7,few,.,TGTGCCAGCAGCTCTAGAGACGAGCAGTACTTC,CASSSRDEQYF
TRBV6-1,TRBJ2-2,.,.,TGTGCCAGCAGTGATTGGAGGGGGCGCAAAACCGGGGAGCTGTTTTTT,CASSDWRGRKTGELFF
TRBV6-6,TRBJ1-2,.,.,TGTGCCAGCAGTTATGGGGGAGCGTATGGCTACACCTTC,CASSYGGAYGYTF
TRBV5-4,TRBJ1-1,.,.,TGTGCCAGCAGGCGCCCGGAAGCGAACACTGAAGCTTTCTTT,CASRRPEANTEAFF
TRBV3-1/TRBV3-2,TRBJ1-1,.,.,TGTGCCAGCAGCCCCAGAACAGACACTGAAGCTTTCTTT,CASSPRTDTEAFF
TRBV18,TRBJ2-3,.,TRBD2,TGTGCCAGCGCGATAGCGGGATTATCAGATACGCAGTATTTT,CASAIAGLSDTQYF
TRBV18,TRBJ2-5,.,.,TGTGCCAGCTCACCACCGGACTCAGAGACCCAGTACTTC,CASSPPDSETQYF
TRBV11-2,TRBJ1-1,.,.,TGTGCCAGCAGCTTATACCCCAACACTGAAGCTTTCTTT,CASSLYPNTEAFF
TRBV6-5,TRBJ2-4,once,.,TGTGCCAGCAGTCCCAATCCCCCTGAGACGGTCATTCAGTACTTC,CASSPNPPETVIQYF
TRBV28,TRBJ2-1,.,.,TGTGCCAGCAGCCCCTCGCCAGGGAGCTACAATGAGCAGTTCTTC,CASSPSPGSYNEQFF
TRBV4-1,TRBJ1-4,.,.,TGCGCCAGCAAGAGGTTCCAAATGAGTAATGAAAAACTGTTTTTT,CASKRFQMSNEKLFF
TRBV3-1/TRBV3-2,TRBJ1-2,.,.,TGTGCCAGCAGCCAAGAGTTTAGGCGTGGCTACTACACCTTC,CASSQEFRRGYYTF
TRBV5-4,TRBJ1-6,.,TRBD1,TGTGCCAGCAGCTGGAGCGACAGGGGGCTGAGGAATTCACCCCTCCACTTT,CASSWSDRGLRNSPLHF
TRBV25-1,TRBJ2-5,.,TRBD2,TGTGCCAGCACTACTAGCGACCGAGACCAAGAGACCCAGTACTTC,CASTTSDRDQETQYF
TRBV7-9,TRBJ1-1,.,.,TGTGCCAGCAGCTTAGGCCCGACGAACACTGAAGCTTTCTTT,CASSLGPTNTEAFF
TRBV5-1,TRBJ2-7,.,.,TGCGCCAGCAGCTTGGTGGGGACGGAGGCCTACGAGCAGTACTTC,CASSLVGTEAYEQYF
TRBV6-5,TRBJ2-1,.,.,TGTGCCAGCATAACAGGCGCTTACAATGAGCAGTTCTTC,CASITGAYNEQFF
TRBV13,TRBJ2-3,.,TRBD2,TGTGCCAGCAGCCTAAGACTAGCGGGACTTTCGGATACGCAGTATTTT,CASSLRLAGLSDTQYF
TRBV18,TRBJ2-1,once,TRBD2,TGTGCCAGCTCCCACTCTAGCGGGAGGGGTTACAATGAGCAGTTCTTC,CASSHSSGRGYNEQFF
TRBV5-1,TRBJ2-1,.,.,TGCGCCAGCGGAGCAGGGATGGCCAATGAGCAGTTCTTC,CASGAGMANEQFF
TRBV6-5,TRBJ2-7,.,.,TGTGCCAGCAGTTACTCGTCCGGAAGCAGCTCCTACGAGCAGTACTTC,CASSYSSGSSSYEQYF
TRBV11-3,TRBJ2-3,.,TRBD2,TGTGCCAGCAGCTTAACCGGGAGCGGGAGGGCCTCAGTAGATACGCAGTATTTT,CASSLTGSGRASVDTQYF
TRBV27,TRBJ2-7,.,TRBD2,TGTGCCAGCAGTTTGGGAAGCGGGAGGCCCTACGAGCAGTACTTC,CASSLGSGRPYEQYF
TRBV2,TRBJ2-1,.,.,TGTGCCAGCAGTGAAGCGCTTTGGCCCCACGACGGGGATGAGCAGTTCTTC,CASSEALWPHDGDEQFF
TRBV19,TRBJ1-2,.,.,TGTGCCAGTAGTATCGACTATGGCTACACCTTC,CASSIDYGYTF
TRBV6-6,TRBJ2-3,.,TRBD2,TGTGCCAGCACCTTAGCGGGCTGGGATACGCAGTATTTT,CASTLAGWDTQYF
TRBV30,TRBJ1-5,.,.,TGTGCCTGGAGTTCAGGTAATCAGCCCCAGCATTTT,CAWSSGNQPQHF
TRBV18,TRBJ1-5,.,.,TGTGCCAGCTCACCGACGACAGGTCAGCCCCAGCATTTT,CASSPTTGQPQHF
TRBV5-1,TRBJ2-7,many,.,TGCGCCAGCAGCTTGGGCGGACGGAAGAGCTCCTACGAGCAGTACTTC,CASSLGGRKSSYEQYF
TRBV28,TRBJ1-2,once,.,TGTGCCAGCAGTTCTTTGACCGGCCACACCTTC,CASSSLTGHTF
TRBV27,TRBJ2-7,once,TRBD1,TGTGCCAGCAGTTTATCAAAAGGGGGCGTCTACGAGCAGTACTTC,CASSLSKGGVYEQYF